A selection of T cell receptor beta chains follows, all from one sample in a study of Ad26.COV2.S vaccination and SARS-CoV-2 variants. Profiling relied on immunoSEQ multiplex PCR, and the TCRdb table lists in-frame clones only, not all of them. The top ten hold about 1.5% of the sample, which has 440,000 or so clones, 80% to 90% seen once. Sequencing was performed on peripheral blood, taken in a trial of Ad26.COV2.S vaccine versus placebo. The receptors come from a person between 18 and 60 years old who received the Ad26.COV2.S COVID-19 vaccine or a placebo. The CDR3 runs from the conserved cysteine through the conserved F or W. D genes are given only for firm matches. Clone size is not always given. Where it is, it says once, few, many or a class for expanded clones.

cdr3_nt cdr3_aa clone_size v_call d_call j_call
TGTGCCAGCAGCACGGCCCGGGCCACGGGGACCGGGGAGCTGTTTTTT CASSTARATGTGELFF NA TRBV7-9 NA TRBJ2-2
TGTGCCAGCAGTTTATTGGCAGGGGCCTACGAGCAGTACTTC CASSLLAGAYEQYF NA TRBV28 NA TRBJ2-7
TGTGCCAGCAGCTTAGCCAAGTCCTACGAGCAGTACTTC CASSLAKSYEQYF NA TRBV7-2 NA TRBJ2-7
TGTGCCAGCAGGCGCACGCCTTACAGGGATGGTGGCTACACCTTC CASRRTPYRDGGYTF NA TRBV27 NA TRBJ1-2
TGTGCCAGCAGTTATGGTCCGCGGGCTACCTACGAGCAGTACTTC CASSYGPRATYEQYF NA TRBV6-5 NA TRBJ2-7
TGTGCCAGCAGCTGGCAAACTGCCCATGAGCAGTTCTTC CASSWQTAHEQFF once TRBV3-1/TRBV3-2 NA TRBJ2-1
TGTGCCAGTAGTCCCCAACAGGGGGTTGGGGGTCAGCCCCAGCGTTTT CASSPQQGVGGQPQRF NA TRBV19 TRBD1 TRBJ1-5
TGTGCCAGCAGTAACGCCCCGGTCAATTACAATGAGCAGTTCTTC CASSNAPVNYNEQFF once TRBV28 NA TRBJ2-1
TGTGCCATCAGTGAGTCGTTAGCGGGAGGTGGTAATGAGCAGTTCTTC CAISESLAGGGNEQFF NA TRBV10-3 TRBD2 TRBJ2-1
TGTGCCAGCAGCCACGGACATGTTGCTTTCTTT CASSHGHVAFF NA TRBV3-1/TRBV3-2 NA TRBJ1-1
TGTGCCAGCAGCAAAAACGTGGTTTCTAACTATGGCTACACCTTC CASSKNVVSNYGYTF few TRBV21-1 NA TRBJ1-2
TGTGCCAGTGAAAACTCCGGACAGGGCGGGCAGCCCCAGCATTTT CASENSGQGGQPQHF NA TRBV19 TRBD1 TRBJ1-5
TGCAGCGTTGGGGGGGACGGGGAGCTGTTTTTT CSVGGDGELFF NA TRBV29-1 NA TRBJ2-2
TGTGCCAGCAACAACTGGGACTCTGGGGCCAACGTCCTGACTTTC CASNNWDSGANVLTF NA TRBV9 NA TRBJ2-6
TGTGCCAGCTCACCCGAAATACTGGGACAGGGGACCGAGCAGTACTTC CASSPEILGQGTEQYF NA TRBV18 TRBD1 TRBJ2-7
TGTGCCTGGAGTGTGAACGGATTACAAGAGACCCAGTACTTC CAWSVNGLQETQYF NA TRBV30 NA TRBJ2-5
TGTGCCAGCAGTACGATAGACAGAAGTAATCAGCCCCAGCATTTT CASSTIDRSNQPQHF NA TRBV28 NA TRBJ1-5
TGTGCCAGCAGTTTATCGGAGGGCAGCACCATATATTTT CASSLSEGSTIYF NA TRBV28 NA TRBJ1-3
TGTGCCGCAGCGGGCCTGGGTGGGGAAAAACTGTTTTTT CAAAGLGGEKLFF NA TRBV6-5 NA TRBJ1-4
TGTGCCAGCAGCGCTACTAGCGGGGTTCTATTCGAGCAGTTCTTC CASSATSGVLFEQFF NA TRBV7-2 TRBD2 TRBJ2-1
TGTGCCTGGAGCTACGGGGACAGACCCACCTACGAGCAGTACTTC CAWSYGDRPTYEQYF NA TRBV30 TRBD1 TRBJ2-7
TGCGCCAGCAGCCGAGGGGATGAGAGCCATGGCTACACCTTC CASSRGDESHGYTF NA TRBV4-3 NA TRBJ1-2
TGTGCCAGCAGCTTGACAGGCGGGGAACTTAGCACAGATACGCAGTATTTT CASSLTGGELSTDTQYF NA TRBV5-5 NA TRBJ2-3
TGTGCCAGCTCACCAGGGGCAGATACGCAGTATTTT CASSPGADTQYF NA TRBV18 NA TRBJ2-3
TGTGCCAGCAGTCGTGTAGCGGGGGCCTACAATGAGCAGTTCTTC CASSRVAGAYNEQFF NA TRBV6-5 TRBD2 TRBJ2-1
TGTGCCAGCAGCTTAGATTTAGGAAACACTGAAGCTTTCTTT CASSLDLGNTEAFF NA TRBV11-2 NA TRBJ1-1
TGCGCCAGCAGCCTAAATCTAAGGACAGGGGGCGAGCAGTACTTC CASSLNLRTGGEQYF NA TRBV4-3 TRBD1 TRBJ2-7
TGTGCCAGCACCGAGGGGACAGGGCGAACTGAAGCTTTCTTT CASTEGTGRTEAFF NA TRBV28 TRBD1 TRBJ1-1
TGTGCCAGTAGTACCCGGACTAGCAGGTATTTTGAGCAGTTCTTC CASSTRTSRYFEQFF NA TRBV19 TRBD2 TRBJ2-1
TGCGCCAGCCGCAGGGACAGGTCTTTTCTCTATGGCTACACCTTC CASRRDRSFLYGYTF NA TRBV5-1 TRBD1 TRBJ1-2
TGTGCCAGCAGCTTGGCCAGGAGGGGAAGCTCCTACGAGCAGTACTTC CASSLARRGSSYEQYF NA TRBV5-5 NA TRBJ2-7